The clone carrying this T cell receptor beta chain came up a few times. Its antigen is as yet unknown. Researchers reported that TCR beta cDNA libraries carried unique molecular identifiers. Via MiXCR, TCRdb re-called the PCR reads, giving one row per CDR3 protein. The profile shows approximately 630,000 distinct CDR3 sequences, 59% of them singletons. These data come from a study of post-analysis software for immune sequencing data. Findings of the study overall: In patients, TRBV5-6, TRBV5-1 and TRBV20-1 belonged to roughly five TRBV segments found more frequently than in controls.

The CDR3 extends over 12 amino acids. Germline V lookup: CDR1 SQVTM, CDR2 ANQGSEA. Trimming cost V 7 bases and J 3 bases, with 10 bases left between them. Sequencing input: blood. The origin of this receptor is a girl aged 2 to 10 with multiple sclerosis. The chain has TRBV29-1 and TRBJ1-5; tentative D call: TRBD1 (5 bases). This chain's CDR3 is CSAGGVNQPQHF. For the CDR3, the DNA is TGCAGCGCTGGGGGGGTCAATCAGCCCCAGCATTTT. Drawing the rest from reference TRBV29-1 and TRBJ1-5, the complete variable domain is SAVISQKPSRDICQRGTSLTIQCQVDSQVTMMFWYRQQPGQSLTLIATANQGSEATYESGFVIDKFPISRPNLTFSTLTVSNMSPEDSSIYLCSAGGVNQPQHFGDGTRLSIL.